This T cell receptor beta chain was identified during a study of sequential checkpoint blockade in melanoma (dated by TCRdb to about 2019). With regard to the full study: In a 1:1 randomization, patients received either first-line nivolumab then ipilimumab (arm A) or ipilimumab then nivolumab (arm B). Maintenance nivolumab came after both trial sequences.

TCRbeta CDR3 regions were immunosequenced from genomic DNA with the immunoSEQ Assay. Prior to high-throughput sequencing, genomic DNA was amplified by bias-controlled multiplex PCR. From the authors' description of their analysis: To quantify the absolute abundance of each unique TCRbeta CDR3 region, the sequences were collapsed and filtered. Clonality, defined as 1 minus Pielou's evenness, was calculated using only productive rearrangements. A previously published method was used to identify clones with significantly greater frequencies in on-treatment samples than in baseline samples. TCRdb provides this immuneACCESS table in a form limited to in-frame rearrangements. Some clones are lacking; in checked studies, under half of them reflect an unresolved V gene, and why the rest are absent is not known. The V and J calls and the clone size are those of that table, but D and trimming were determined from the DNA. The sample data list approximately 37,000 clones, and roughly 86% of these were observed just once. The ten largest clonotypes hold approximately 6% of the sample.

In this sample, this clone turned up a few times. There is no known antigen for this receptor. There are no base qualities to consult, and no much larger clone falls within one base. V is shortened by 0 bases, J by 4 bases, and the region joining them spans 5 bases. The cysteine opens and the phenylalanine closes a CDR3 of 13 amino acids. Only the CDR3 part of the read is kept: 39 bases, read in frame from the first base. For CDR1 and CDR2, the germline V gene lists SGHRS and YFSETQ. Overall study results and their limits: Larger, independent patient cohorts are needed to validate the response-prediction model that combines TCR metrics and mutation burden.

The treatment or condition label here, explained by the study, means: randomized to nivolumab then ipilimumab (arm A) or the reverse (arm B). No trial patient had received prior DNA-damaging chemotherapy. On a FACS Aria II flow cytometer, live CD3+CD8+ cells that were negative for CD19 and CD56 were sorted from thawed PBMCs. Samples were obtained from patients with melanoma enrolled in CheckMate 064, a randomized, open-label phase II trial of sequential checkpoint blockade. Peripheral blood mononuclear cells were collected by leukapheresis, purified with Ficoll-Paque, and frozen in human serum with approximately 10% DMSO. Purity of sorted blood CD3+CD8+ cells was verified at >95% immediately after sorting, followed by DNA extraction.

This receptor was identified in a human donor with melanoma. In this chain, TRBV5-1 is recombined with TRBJ1-3; the D gene is not confidently resolved. This specimen consisted of CD8+ T cells sorted from blood (inferred from file names), obtained from a patient given nivolumab and ipilimumab in sequence. The CDR3 region has the sequence CASSLEEGNTIYF. The DNA sequence reads TGCGCCAGCAGCTTGGAGGAGGGAAACACCATATATTTT.